A selection of T cell receptor beta chains follows, all from one sample in a study of blood T cell repertoires in COVID-19. TCRdb's table, derived via immunoSEQ multiplex PCR, lists solely in-frame clones and lacks some. The top ten clones hold about 15% of a sample with 120,000 or so clones, around 85% of them seen once. The sample comprised peripheral blood. Receptors originate from a man younger than 45 with COVID-19, enrolled during active disease. Both conserved end residues are part of each CDR3. The D gene is left open where the match is weak.

CDR3: CASSLGASAADTQYF
V: TRBV7-6
D: -

CDR3: CASSLISGSGQPQHF
V: TRBV28
D: -

CDR3: CASFGLTNTGELFF
V: TRBV5-1
D: -

CDR3: CASSPLRTSGRIPQETQYF
V: TRBV28
D: TRBD2

CDR3: CASSLPSQGAPGNQPQHF
V: TRBV28
D: TRBD1

CDR3: CATSEGHLNTEAFF
V: TRBV15
D: -

CDR3: CASSLDLGDNTQYF
V: TRBV11-3
D: -

CDR3: CASSPDSGEKLFF
V: TRBV9
D: -

CDR3: CASSLLPPGLTDTQYF
V: TRBV11-2
D: -

CDR3: CASSLAQGATEAFF
V: TRBV5-1
D: TRBD1

CDR3: CASSQTTTGADTGELFF
V: TRBV7-6
D: TRBD1

CDR3: CASSQDGQSNQPQHF
V: TRBV4-2
D: -

CDR3: CASSQRGGSGELFF
V: TRBV3-1/TRBV3-2
D: -

CDR3: CASSDSSANTGELFF
V: TRBV6-4
D: -

CDR3: CASSRPGRGILYGYTF
V: TRBV19
D: -

CDR3: CASQNPGQGNEKLFF
V: TRBV2
D: TRBD1

CDR3: CASSLVGDRVSQPQHF
V: TRBV11-2
D: TRBD1

CDR3: CASSVGRGSEQYF
V: TRBV9
D: TRBD1

CDR3: CASSFLFPTGELFF
V: TRBV11-1
D: -

CDR3: CASSTRTGPQEQYF
V: TRBV19
D: TRBD1

CDR3: CASRRGQGSTEAFF
V: TRBV7-8
D: TRBD1